This T cell receptor beta chain was observed in a study of a mutant IDH1 vaccine in newly diagnosed glioma (dated by TCRdb to 2020 to 2023). Describing the broader study: Eight vaccinations were administered to patients in weeks 1, 3, 5, 7, 11, 15, 19 and 23, corresponding to visits V03 through V10. Prior to enrollment, standard therapy consisting of radiotherapy alone, temozolomide alone, or radiochemotherapy with temozolomide had been administered to patients, with the combination being received by most patients. Longitudinal TCRB deep sequencing was done for about two dozen treated patients, wherever samples were available for exploratory analyses. Of the roughly 31 treated patients, approximately 62% were male and around 40% were female, and the mean age was approximately 40 years. Vaccination began 4-6 weeks after radiotherapy alone, or alongside temozolomide cycles in the chemotherapy-containing groups. Peripheral blood was drawn at six visits: V03 (baseline), V05, V07, V10, V12 and V13.

From cysteine to phenylalanine, the CDR3 is 13 amino acids long. Only the CDR3 DNA is retained, 39 bases long and in frame from the first base. Reading the germline V gene (reference sequence) gives CDR1 SSHAT and CDR2 FNYEAQ. Per the publication, the time point label means: week 5, during vaccination. Each vaccine dose, consisting of 300 ug of a 20-mer mutant IDH1 peptide in Montanide, was administered subcutaneously with topical imiquimod. Newly diagnosed WHO grade 3 or 4 IDH1-mutant astrocytomas showing loss of nuclear ATRX were present in the donors. The samples were drawn from NOA16, a multicentre, single-arm, open-label phase I trial in Germany that tested a mutant IDH1 peptide vaccine in humans for the first time. Genomic DNA for TCRB sequencing was extracted from EDTA blood using the DNeasy Blood and Tissue Kit. Libraries were built with the immunoSEQ multiplex PCR assay. Rearranged TCR beta chain sequences were amplified using the hsTCRB Kit according to the manufacturer's protocol. An Illumina MiSeq was used to sequence the TCRB libraries. Under the source paper's analysis protocol: Demultiplexing, trimming and gene mapping were performed with the kit vendor's proprietary platform. The immuneACCESS repertoire file appears here via TCRdb, limited to in-frame rearrangements. These files lack a portion of the clones; in checked studies, under half of the deficit traces to unresolved V genes, and the cause of the others is not known. V, J and clone size are those of that table, while D and trimming were read from the DNA. The sample table records approximately 60,000 clones; approximately 79% of these occur just once. Clones ranked in the top ten supply 3.1% of the sample.

A note on this clone: The clone's antigen remains unknown. One end of the junction is discordant with germline, which a read error may explain.

Beyond this particular receptor, the publication reports: Pseudoprogression seemed to be unrelated to changes in the top peripheral T cell clonotypes found by TCRB sequencing. Selection of PBMC samples for TCRB deep sequencing was based on availability. The authors noted that analyses of patient blood samples could not be reproduced because of sample limitations. Immune responses induced by the vaccine were seen in over 80% of patients across multiple MHC alleles.

The sequence is built from TRBV7-7 and TRBJ1-5, with no confident D gene call. The source of this sequence is a woman aged 18-35 years with glioma. Some clones in this sample may be carry-over from other donors' samples. The sequenced sample was PBMCs, obtained from a glioma patient whose treatment included an IDH1 peptide vaccine. The CDR3 sequence is CASSSAVNQPQHF. The nucleotide sequence reads as follows: TGTGCTAGCAGCTCTGCAGTAAATCAGCCCCAGCATTTT.